This TCR beta chain was profiled in a study of beta chain features in type 1 diabetes (dated by TCRdb to 2016 to 2019). With respect to the entire study: Mean age, gender distribution, total cell number and subset yield did not differ between patients and healthy donors. Across all samples, 90 million to 130 million sorted cells were examined, and cell number per subset correlated strongly with RNA yield. In the study, TCRB repertoires of sorted circulating CD4+ T cell subsets from recently diagnosed type 1 diabetes patients were compared with those of matched healthy donors. Regulatory and stem cell-like memory subsets were isolated from only 8 patients and roughly 8 healthy donors, whereas naive and central memory subsets came from all 28 donors. What the research found in general, with its limitations: PCR may preferentially amplify shorter templates, but because patient and control samples were amplified and corrected together, any resulting skew would affect both groups equally. Because small numbers of individuals were included in the HLA sub-analyses, any influence of HLA type on TCRB rearrangement was left unresolved. Naive, central memory and regulatory TCRB repertoires appeared to be more alike among patients than among healthy donors. Sequencing cDNA rather than genomic DNA could over-represent highly expressing activated cells, although activation and CD3 levels did not differ between groups. Patients with type 1 diabetes made fewer insertions and deleted more nucleotides at VDJ recombination sites, implying thymic rearrangement abnormalities. In all four CD4+ subsets, TCRB CDR3 length was moderately but significantly shorter in type 1 diabetes patients.

This clone showed up just a few times. No cognate antigen has been identified for it. No base-level quality is on record; no much larger clone is a single base apart. Other DNA variants within this sample encode the same CDR3. A single peripheral blood draw of around 120 mL on average was collected from each donor into heparinised tubes. A BD FACSAria II was used to sort naive, central memory, regulatory and stem cell-like memory CD4+ T cells with a panel that included CD45RO, CCR7, CD25, CD127, CD95 and CD27. A purity above 95% was achieved for all sorted populations. Right away, PBMCs were isolated by Lymphoprep density gradient centrifugation and were stained directly, with no culture step. So that batch effects would be minimized, each experiment stained and sorted samples in pairs, pairing one healthy donor with one patient. The entire isolated RNA was reverse transcribed using the High Capacity cDNA Reverse Transcription Kit, and thus expressed TCRB transcripts were sequenced. Deep immunoSEQ sequencing was performed on naive, central memory and regulatory T cell samples, with an average of approximately 4 million total reads per sample. Sorted cells were lysed in RLT buffer and RNA was extracted with DNase-treated RNeasy Micro or Mini kits, depending on cell number. To prevent cross-contamination, every cell subset was processed on its own, while patient and healthy donor samples were processed together. The immunoSEQ multiplex PCR was used to amplify TCRB sequences from cDNA, yielding 87-bp fragments that span the CDR3 region. The amplicons were sequenced using the Illumina HiSeq platform. Under the source paper's analysis protocol: Synthetic template baselines were used to correct PCR bias computationally, reads within Hamming distance 2 were collapsed together, and singletons that could not be merged were discarded. Reads were aligned to IMGT to assign V, D and J genes, CDR3 length, and insertions or deletions at six rearrangement sites. Within each subset, clonotype counts were normalized to sorted cell number, and only after that were true diversity and Gini coefficients computed with the tcR R package. The overlap coefficient, calculated on TCRB nucleotide sequences, was used to quantify repertoire sharing. Out-of-frame TCRB sequences from naive cells were analyzed as a proxy for the pre-selection repertoire. As stored in TCRdb, this immuneACCESS dataset retains in-frame rearrangements with V and J assigned. A fraction of the clones does not appear; measured against another copy, unresolved V genes explain less than half of the discrepancy, and the remainder lacks a known reason. That table is the source of V, J and clone size, and D and trimming were worked out from the DNA. The sample records 500,000 to 850,000 clones, 11% to 15% of which are singletons. The ten largest clones represent 0.03% to 0.04% of the sample.

Reading the germline V gene (reference sequence) gives CDR1 GTSNPN and CDR2 SVGIG. The CDR3 spans 11 residues, from the cysteine through the phenylalanine. Just the 33-base CDR3 DNA is kept, in frame starting at base 1. Trimming takes 0 bases from V and 8 bases from J, and the germline ends sit 7 bases apart. The sample taken for sequencing was naive CD4+ T cells from blood. Read against the paper, the sample's cell subset or site label means: true naive CD4+ T cells. This chain is built from TRBV30 and TRBJ1-2; no D gene is confidently identified. This TCR came from a man between 18 and 29 years old with type 1 diabetes. The CDR3 is CAWSVLGGYTF. In nucleotides, the sequence is TGTGCCTGGAGTGTACTAGGGGGCTACACCTTC. The full variable domain, completed from the reference TRBV30 and TRBJ1-2 proteins outside the CDR3, reads SQTIHQWPATLVQPVGSPLSLECTVEGTSNPNLYWYRQAAGRGLQLLFYSVGIGQISSEVPQNLSASRPQDRQFILSSKKLLLSDSGFYLCAWSVLGGYTFGSGTRLTVV.